The clone carrying this TCR beta chain was detected many times. The CDR3 length is 13 residues. Trimming removed 9 bases from V and 3 bases from J, with 11 bases in between. The data derive from a study of T cells after yellow fever vaccination. TCRdb processed the 5' RACE reads anew with MiXCR; each CDR3 protein has one entry. Of about 50,000 distinct CDR3 sequences in the sample, 7% to 9% were seen once. The J gene is TRBJ1-4, the V gene TRBV12-3 or TRBV12-4, with TRBD1 as a possible D gene (5 bases). The TCR sequence derives from a man between 18 and 29 years old who received the YFV17D yellow fever vaccine. The input for sequencing was CD8+ T cells sorted from PBMCs, taken around 15 days after the first yellow fever vaccination. The CDR3 DNA reads as TGTGCCAGTAGGGGCAGCCCTAATGAAAAACTGTTTTTT. Translating gives CASRGSPNEKLFF.